The 19 T cell receptor beta chains given below trace back to one sample, sequenced in a study of T-cell memory formation after mild COVID-19 (dated by TCRdb to 2020 to 2022). Library method: 5' RACE. Reads for this sample came from an Illumina NovaSeq 6000. The public reads were reanalyzed by TCRdb: fastp trimming at Q25, MiXCR alignment, in-frame beta chains only. When rows share a CDR3 protein, they turn into one entry using the most common DNA and genes. This sample holds roughly 550,000 distinct CDR3 sequences; around 21% were observed only once. Around 12% of the sample rests with the top ten. Material for sequencing was PBMCs or a T cell subset sorted from them (not recorded which). These receptors all stem from an adult woman who had mild COVID-19 (a few samples of this study predate the infection). The sample titles of this study are shuffled in the database, so cell type and time point are left out; the donor was told from shared clones.

J is TRBJ2-5 and V is TRBV5-1; possible D gene TRBD1, 5 bases. From germline, CDR1 is SGHRS and CDR2 YFSETQ. The CDR3 has 13 amino acids. Trimming took off 1 base at V and 5 bases at J, with 9 bases between the two ends. The CDR3 protein is CASSLSGAETQYF. DNA of the CDR3: TGCGCCAGCAGCTTGTCTGGGGCGGAGACCCAGTACTTC.

This chain uses TRBV7-9 with TRBJ2-1, with TRBD1 as a possible D gene (7 bases). CDR1 and CDR2 from the germline V gene are SEHNR and FQNEAQ (reference sequence). The CDR3 spans 15 residues. The V gene lost 5 bases and the J gene lost 5 bases, with 16 bases spanning the gap. The CDR3 here is CASSIGLRGDNEQFF. CDR3 DNA sequence: TGTGCCAGCAGCATTGGCCTCAGGGGGGACAATGAGCAGTTCTTC.

This sequence joins TRBV6-5 and TRBJ2-2; 7 nucleotides agree with TRBD2. This CDR3 is 15 amino acids long. Germline CDR1 MNHEY, CDR2 SVGAGI. Trimming at V came to 2 bases and at J to 12 bases, leaving 12 bases not matched to a gene. The CDR3 is CASSYGTTVEKKLFF. As DNA, the CDR3 is TGTGCCAGCAGTTACGGGACTACCGTGGAGAAGAAGCTGTTTTTT.

This clonotype occurred a few times. J is TRBJ2-3 and V is TRBV29-1, with 10 positions matching TRBD1. Trimming took 1 base from V and 10 from J; bases not matched to a gene: 5. There are 13 residues in the CDR3. Per germline, CDR1 SQVTM and CDR2 ANQGSEA. CDR3 nucleotide sequence: TGCAGCGTTGAAGTCCGTGGGACAGGGGCGCAGTATTTT. Its translation is CSVEVRGTGAQYF.

The V gene is TRBV6-1, the J gene TRBJ2-1, with a possible D match to TRBD2 (6 bases). Trimming stripped 4 bases from V and 4 bases from J, with 17 bases between. Per the germline V gene, CDR1 is MNHNS and CDR2 is SASEGT. The CDR3 has 16 amino acids. The CDR3 sequence is CASSGSLAGRYNEQFF. As DNA, the CDR3 is TGTGCCAGCAGTGGATCACTGGCGGGGAGATACAATGAGCAGTTCTTC.

This chain connects TRBV5-1 to TRBJ2-3; unclear D gene. CDR3 length: 12 residues. V was shortened by 0 bases and J by 11 bases, with 10 bases between the two germline ends. CDR1 and CDR2 (germline): SGHRS, YFSETQ. CDR3 DNA sequence: TGCGCCAGCAGCTTGGAAGACGTCCAGCAGTATTTT. It specifies CASSLEDVQQYF. The complete variable domain, with remaining parts taken from reference TRBV5-1 and TRBJ2-3, reads KAGVTQTPRYLIKTRGQQVTLSCSPISGHRSVSWYQQTPGQGLQFLFEYFSETQRNKGNFPGRFSGRQFSNSRSEMNVSTLELGDSALYLCASSLEDVQQYFGPGTRLTVL.

Only a few counts were recorded for this clonotype. The J gene is TRBJ2-7, the V gene TRBV24-1; D is unresolved. Germline V lookup: CDR1 KGHDR, CDR2 SFDVKD. There are 11 residues in the CDR3. The V end was cut by 5 bases, the J end by 13 bases, with 14 bases between. This CDR3 is CATSVGQRVYF. The CDR3 bases are TGTGCCACCAGTGTTGGGCAACGGGTTTACTTC.

There are a few counts of this clonotype. The chain links TRBV11-2 to TRBJ2-7; D is uncertain. This CDR3 region has 13 residues. Per the germline V gene, CDR1 is SGHAT and CDR2 is FQNNGV. V was clipped by 2 bases and J by 3 bases, with 8 bases between them. CDR3 region: CASSLSSNYEQYF. CDR3 nucleotides: TGTGCCAGCAGCTTAAGCTCCAACTACGAGCAGTACTTC.

This clonotype showed up many times. This chain joins TRBV7-8 and TRBJ2-1; 13 bases fit TRBD2. Losses at the gene ends were 3 bases for V and 5 bases for J; bases not matched to a gene: 1. Looked up from germline, CDR1 is SGHVS and CDR2 is FQNEAQ. This CDR3 spans 15 amino acids. This CDR3 reads CASSLGLAGNNEQFF. The CDR3, as DNA: TGTGCCAGCAGCTTGGGACTAGCGGGGAACAATGAGCAGTTCTTC. Supplemented by reference TRBV7-8 and TRBJ2-1, the full variable domain reads GAGVSQSPRYKVAKRGQDVALRCDPISGHVSLFWYQQALGQGPEFLTYFQNEAQLDKSGLPSDRFFAERPEGSVSTLKIQRTQQEDSAVYLCASSLGLAGNNEQFFGPGTRLTVL.

This chain connects TRBV27 to TRBJ2-5; D may be TRBD2 (6 bases). This CDR3 has 15 amino acids. Germline CDR1 MNHEY, CDR2 SMNVEV (reference sequence). Trimming stripped 3 bases from V and 0 bases from J, with 11 bases between. The CDR3 DNA sequence: TGTGCCAGCAGTTTTGCGGGGTCTAACCAAGAGACCCAGTACTTC. It codes for CASSFAGSNQETQYF.

This clonotype was detected many times. The rearrangement links TRBV4-1 to TRBJ1-1; D is uncertain. Trimming took 5 bases from V and 4 from J, leaving 17 bases between them. Germline assignment: CDR1 MGHRA and CDR2 YSYEKL. The CDR3 covers 15 residues. The CDR3 nucleotides are TGCGCCAGCAGCGGACGAGATTTGAGGCGCACTGAAGCTTTCTTT. It codes for CASSGRDLRRTEAFF.

This clonotype was counted only a few times. The V gene is TRBV15, the J gene TRBJ2-1; TRBD2 matches at 8 bases. CDR1 LNHNV and CDR2 YYDKDF come from the germline V gene (reference sequence). The CDR3 spans 14 residues. The ends lost 3 bases at V and 7 bases at J; junction bases unmatched: 5. In DNA, the CDR3 is TGTGCCACCAGCAGGCGGGAGGTGGGAAATGAGCAGTTCTTC. It yields the protein CATSRREVGNEQFF. Filled out from reference TRBV15 and TRBJ2-1, the complete variable domain reads DAMVIQNPRYQVTQFGKPVTLSCSQTLNHNVMYWYQQKSSQAPKLLFHYYDKDFNNEADTPDNFQSRRPNTSFCFLDIRSPGLGDTAMYLCATSRREVGNEQFFGPGTRLTVL.

The chain couples TRBV6-5 to TRBJ2-7, with TRBD2 matching over 8 bases. This CDR3 has 15 amino acids. Losses at the gene ends were 6 bases for V and 5 bases for J; bases not matched to a gene: 12. CDR1 and CDR2 from the germline V gene are MNHEY and SVGAGI. CDR3 sequence reads: CASSPSAGGSDEQYF. As DNA, the CDR3 is TGTGCCAGCAGCCCCTCCGCGGGGGGTTCCGACGAGCAGTACTTC.

This clonotype has just a few counts. This chain links TRBV20-1 with TRBJ2-2, with D maybe TRBD2 (6 bases). CDR1 and CDR2 (germline): DFQATT, SNEGSKA (reference sequence). Trimming removed 1 base from V and 6 bases from J, with 15 bases in between. The CDR3 is 15 amino acids. CDR3 DNA sequence: TGCAGTGCTAGAGGGACTACGCAAGGGGCCGGGGAGCTGTTTTTT. It yields the protein CSARGTTQGAGELFF.

This clonotype came up a few times. The chain recombines TRBV10-3 with TRBJ2-5; D tentatively fits TRBD1 or TRBD2 (5 bases each). Trimming cost V 4 bases and J 3 bases, with 9 bases left between them. The germline CDR1 and CDR2 sequences are ENHRY and SYGVKD. This CDR3 is built from 13 residues. CDR3 DNA: TGTGCCATCAGTGGAGGGGAGAAAGAGACCCAGTACTTC. Translation: CAISGGEKETQYF.

This clonotype has just a few counts. The rearrangement joins TRBV6-2 or TRBV6-3 to TRBJ2-5; D is ambiguous. CDR3 length equals 11 residues. Germline CDR1 and CDR2: MNHEY and SVGEGT. V was pared by 6 bases and J by 6 bases, with 8 bases between. CDR3 sequence: CASRTLQTQYF. The CDR3 DNA sequence: TGTGCCAGCAGGACTCTCCAGACCCAGTACTTC.

This clonotype has just a few counts. The chain recombines TRBV7-3 with TRBJ2-1, with 13 bases aligning to TRBD2. V lost 5 bases, J lost 5 bases, and 9 bases stayed unmatched. Per germline, CDR1 SGHTA and CDR2 FQGTGA. This CDR3 has 17 residues. The CDR3 DNA sequence: TGTGCCAGCAGCAGGCCCGGGACTAGCGGGGACAACAATGAGCAGTTCTTC. This codes for CASSRPGTSGDNNEQFF.

V and J are TRBV4-1 and TRBJ1-3; 9 nucleotides line up with TRBD1. The V gene end was trimmed by 3 bases and the J gene end by 0 bases; junction bases not matched to a gene: 9. The length of the CDR3 is 18 residues. Germline CDR1 reads MGHRA; CDR2 reads YSYEKL. CDR3 in amino acids: CASSQSTGGTFSGNTIYF. For the CDR3, the DNA is TGCGCCAGCAGCCAGTCGACAGGGGGTACATTCTCTGGAAACACCATATATTTT.

This chain uses TRBV2 with TRBJ2-5; TRBD1 agrees at 8 bases. Germline values: CDR1 SNHLY, CDR2 FYNNEI. The CDR3 extends over 16 amino acids. V dropped 3 bases and J dropped 2; count of bases not matched to a gene: 8. The CDR3 sequence is CASSDSDRGRQETQYF. CDR3 DNA: TGTGCCAGCAGTGATTCCGACAGGGGACGACAAGAGACCCAGTACTTC.